This T cell receptor (beta chain) was found in a study of lymphopenia after photon versus proton radiotherapy. TCRdb keeps only in-frame clones here, not all; method: immunoSEQ multiplex PCR. Counted here are around 64,000 clones, 85% to 95% occurring once; the ten biggest clones make up about 2%. Germline V CDR1 and CDR2: SNHLY, FYNNEI. This CDR3 is built from 12 residues. Trimming stripped 3 bases from V and 4 bases from J, with 4 bases between. The chain has TRBV2 and TRBJ1-3; D is ambiguous. This sequence originates from a woman in her thirties or forties with cholangiocarcinoma. This material consisted of peripheral blood, taken from a patient treated with photon-based radiotherapy. The CDR3: CASSDRGNTIYF. For the CDR3, the DNA is TGTGCCAGCAGTGACAGGGGAAACACCATATATTTT.